These 9 T cell receptor beta chains share one sample of origin, sequenced in a study of response to subunit inactivated influenza vaccine. TCRdb ran MiXCR on the RT-PCR reads and lists one entry per CDR3 protein. Of under 500,000 distinct CDR3 sequences in the sample, roughly 9.8% are singletons; the top ten hold around 12%. Here the sequenced sample was PBMCs from blood, taken 40 to 50 days after vaccination. The origin of the receptors is a man aged 50-59 years who received an inactivated influenza vaccine.

This clonotype was counted many times. The rearrangement uses TRBV20-1 and TRBJ2-2, with D maybe TRBD1 (6 bases). The CDR3 has 16 residues. Between the trimmed V and J ends, which lost 0 bases and 4 bases, there was a span of 15 bases. Looked up from germline, CDR1 is DFQATT and CDR2 is SNEGSKA (reference sequence). In DNA, the CDR3 is TGCAGTGCTAGAGATCCCAAAGGACAGATCACCGGGGAGCTGTTTTTT. It is translated as CSARDPKGQITGELFF.

V gene TRBV4-3 combines with J gene TRBJ2-2, with 7 bases lining up with TRBD1. CDR1 LGHNA and CDR2 YSLEER come from the germline V gene. The V gene end was trimmed by 0 bases and the J gene end by 0 bases; junction bases not matched to a gene: 7. This CDR3 contains 18 residues. CDR3: CASSQDSRQGANTGELFF. CDR3 DNA: TGCGCCAGCAGCCAAGATTCGAGGCAGGGGGCGAACACCGGGGAGCTGTTTTTT.

This clonotype was found many times. The chain combines TRBV20-1 with TRBJ2-7; 12 bases align to TRBD2. This CDR3 comprises 14 residues. The germline V gene has CDR1 DFQATT and CDR2 SNEGSKA (reference sequence). Losses at the gene ends were 2 bases for V and 7 bases for J; bases not matched to a gene: 6. The CDR3 coding sequence is TGCAGTGCTAGACCCCCGACTAGCGGGGGTGAGCAGTACTTC. This translates into CSARPPTSGGEQYF.

The V call is TRBV5-1, the J call TRBJ2-3; D perhaps matches TRBD1 (6 bases). V lost 1 base and J 4 bases, leaving 10 bases between the germline ends. Germline lookup yields CDR1 SGHRS and CDR2 YFSETQ. This CDR3 comprises 14 residues. The CDR3 sequence is CASSLQGNPDTQYF. The CDR3 bases are TGCGCCAGCAGCTTGCAGGGGAACCCAGATACGCAGTATTTT.

This chain links TRBV7-9 with TRBJ2-7; 8 bases match TRBD2. The CDR3 has 14 amino acids. Germline assignment: CDR1 SEHNR and CDR2 FQNEAQ (reference sequence). The J segment lost 3 bases and the V segment lost 5 bases, leaving 6 bases of the junction unmatched. Written as DNA, the CDR3 is TGTGCCAGCAGCCCACCCCGGGGGGGCTACGAGCAGTACTTC. Residues: CASSPPRGGYEQYF.

This clonotype has a count of ten or more. This rearrangement joins TRBV12-3 or TRBV12-4 to TRBJ2-2; D might be TRBD1 (5 bases). Trimming left V 6 bases short and J 2 bases short, with 13 bases between. This CDR3 has 15 residues. CDR3 region: CASRQTGFNTGELFF. CDR3 sequence (DNA): TGTGCCAGCAGACAAACAGGATTCAACACCGGGGAGCTGTTTTTT.

This clonotype was counted a few times. CDR3 loop: CASSDWDEGTDTQYF. The CDR3, as DNA: TGTGCCAGCAGTGACTGGGACGAAGGAACAGATACGCAGTATTTT. The chain links TRBV25-1 to TRBJ2-3; perhaps D is TRBD1 or TRBD2 (5 bases each). In germline, CDR1 is MGHDK, CDR2 SYGVNS. The CDR3 consists of 15 residues. V lost 3 bases, J lost 3 bases, and 13 bases lay in between. Together with reference TRBV25-1 and TRBJ2-3, the CDR3 gives the full variable domain: EADIYQTPRYLVIGTGKKITLECSQTMGHDKMYWYQQDPGMELHLIHYSYGVNSTEKGDLSSESTVSRIRTEHFPLTLESARPSHTSQYLCASSDWDEGTDTQYFGPGTRLTVL.

This clonotype was recorded at least ten times. This rearrangement joins TRBV20-1 to TRBJ2-5; no clear D gene. Looked up from germline, CDR1 is DFQATT and CDR2 is SNEGSKA (reference sequence). The CDR3 spans 12 residues. Trimming left V 4 bases short and J 6 bases short, with 12 bases between. CDR3 in amino acids: CSATQMGKTQYF. The CDR3 region has the DNA TGCAGTGCTACCCAGATGGGGAAGACCCAGTACTTC.

This rearrangement joins TRBV6-5 to TRBJ2-5; TRBD1 or TRBD2 may be the D gene (5 bases each). Germline CDR1 MNHEY, CDR2 SVGAGI. Trimming stripped 0 bases from V and 5 bases from J, with 16 bases between. The CDR3 consists of 16 residues. CDR3: CASSYSNTGWGETQYF. Here the CDR3 DNA reads TGTGCCAGCAGTTACTCGAATACTGGGTGGGGGGAGACCCAGTACTTC.